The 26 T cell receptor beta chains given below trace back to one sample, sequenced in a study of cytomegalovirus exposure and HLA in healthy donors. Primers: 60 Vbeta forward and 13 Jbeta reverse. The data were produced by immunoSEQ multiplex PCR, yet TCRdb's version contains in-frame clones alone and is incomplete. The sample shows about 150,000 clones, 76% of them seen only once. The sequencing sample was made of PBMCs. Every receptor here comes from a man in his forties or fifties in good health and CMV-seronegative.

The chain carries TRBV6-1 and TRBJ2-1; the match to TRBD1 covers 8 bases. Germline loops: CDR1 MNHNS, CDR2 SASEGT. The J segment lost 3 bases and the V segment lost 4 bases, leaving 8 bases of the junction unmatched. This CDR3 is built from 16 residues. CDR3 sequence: CASSVHRGSNYNEQFF. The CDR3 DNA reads TGTGCCAGCAGTGTCCACAGGGGGTCAAACTACAATGAGCAGTTCTTC.

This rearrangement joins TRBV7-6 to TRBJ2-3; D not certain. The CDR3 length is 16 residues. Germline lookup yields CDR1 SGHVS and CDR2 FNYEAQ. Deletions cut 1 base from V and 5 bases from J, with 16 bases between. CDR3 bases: TGTGCCAGCAGCTTAGATGGCAGGTCCCCCTTAGATACGCAGTATTTT. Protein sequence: CASSLDGRSPLDTQYF.

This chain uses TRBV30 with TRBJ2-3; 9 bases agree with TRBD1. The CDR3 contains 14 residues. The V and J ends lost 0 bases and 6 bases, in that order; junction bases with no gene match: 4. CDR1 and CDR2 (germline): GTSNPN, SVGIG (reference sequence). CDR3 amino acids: CAWSVGTGRDTQYF. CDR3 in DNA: TGTGCCTGGAGTGTCGGGACAGGGCGGGATACGCAGTATTTT.

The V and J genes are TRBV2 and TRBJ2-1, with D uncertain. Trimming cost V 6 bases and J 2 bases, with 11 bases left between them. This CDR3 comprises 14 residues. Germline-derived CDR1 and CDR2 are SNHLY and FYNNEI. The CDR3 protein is CASSPTETYNEQFF. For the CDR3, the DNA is TGTGCCAGCAGCCCGACTGAGACCTACAATGAGCAGTTCTTC.

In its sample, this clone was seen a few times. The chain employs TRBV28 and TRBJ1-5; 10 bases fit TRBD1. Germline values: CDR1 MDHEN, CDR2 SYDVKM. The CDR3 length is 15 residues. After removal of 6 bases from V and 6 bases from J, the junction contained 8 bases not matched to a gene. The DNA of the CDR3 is TGTGCCAGCAGCCCAAGACAGGGGGCGATTCAGCCCCAGCATTTT. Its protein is CASSPRQGAIQPQHF.

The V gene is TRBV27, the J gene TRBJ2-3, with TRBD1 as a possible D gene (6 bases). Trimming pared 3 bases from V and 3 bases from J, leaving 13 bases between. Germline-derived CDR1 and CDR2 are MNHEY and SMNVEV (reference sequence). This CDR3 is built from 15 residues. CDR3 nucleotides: TGTGCCAGCAGTTTCTTCGGACAGTTAACAGATACGCAGTATTTT. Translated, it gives CASSFFGQLTDTQYF.

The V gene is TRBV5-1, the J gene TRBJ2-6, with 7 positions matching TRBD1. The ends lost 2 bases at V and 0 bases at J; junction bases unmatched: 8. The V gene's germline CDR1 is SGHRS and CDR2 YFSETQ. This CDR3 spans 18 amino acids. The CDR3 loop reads CASSLTGVTASGANVLTF. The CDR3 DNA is TGCGCCAGCAGCTTAACAGGGGTTACCGCCTCTGGGGCCAACGTCCTGACTTTC.

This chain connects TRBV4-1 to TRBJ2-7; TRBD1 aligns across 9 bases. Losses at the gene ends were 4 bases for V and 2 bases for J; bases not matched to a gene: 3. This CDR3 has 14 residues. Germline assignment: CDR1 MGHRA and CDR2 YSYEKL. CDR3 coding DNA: TGCGCCAGCAGCCGGACAGGGGTGACCTACGAGCAGTACTTC. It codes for CASSRTGVTYEQYF.

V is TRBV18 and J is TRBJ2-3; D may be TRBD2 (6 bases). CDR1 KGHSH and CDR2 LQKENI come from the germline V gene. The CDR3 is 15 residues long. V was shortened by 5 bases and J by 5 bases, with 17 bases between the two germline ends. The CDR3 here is CASSSPIAVGDTQYF. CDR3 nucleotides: TGTGCCAGCTCATCGCCTATAGCGGTCGGAGATACGCAGTATTTT.

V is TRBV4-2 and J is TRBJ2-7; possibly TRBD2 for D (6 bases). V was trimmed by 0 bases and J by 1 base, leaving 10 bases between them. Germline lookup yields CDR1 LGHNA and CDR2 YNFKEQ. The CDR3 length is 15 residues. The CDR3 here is CASSQESGVSYEQYF. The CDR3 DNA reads TGTGCCAGCAGCCAAGAGTCGGGGGTATCCTACGAGCAGTACTTC.

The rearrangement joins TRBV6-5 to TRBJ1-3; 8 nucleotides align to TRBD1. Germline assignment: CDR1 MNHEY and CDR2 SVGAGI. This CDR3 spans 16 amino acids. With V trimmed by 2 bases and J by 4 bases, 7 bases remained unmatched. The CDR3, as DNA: TGTGCCAGCAGTTACGGGCAGGGGGCGATCGGAAACACCATATATTTT. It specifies CASSYGQGAIGNTIYF.

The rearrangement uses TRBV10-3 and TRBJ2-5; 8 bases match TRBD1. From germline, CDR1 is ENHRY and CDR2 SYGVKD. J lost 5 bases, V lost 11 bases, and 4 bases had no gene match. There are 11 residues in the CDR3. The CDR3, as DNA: TGTGCCTCCGGACAGGGTGAGACCCAGTACTTC. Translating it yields CASGQGETQYF.

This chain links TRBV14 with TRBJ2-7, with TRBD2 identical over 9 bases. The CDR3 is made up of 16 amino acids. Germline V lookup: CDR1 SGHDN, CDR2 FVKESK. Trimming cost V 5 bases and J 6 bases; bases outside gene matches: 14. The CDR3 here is CASSNPSGTARGEQYF. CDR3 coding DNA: TGTGCCAGCAGCAACCCTAGCGGGACGGCCCGGGGCGAGCAGTACTTC.

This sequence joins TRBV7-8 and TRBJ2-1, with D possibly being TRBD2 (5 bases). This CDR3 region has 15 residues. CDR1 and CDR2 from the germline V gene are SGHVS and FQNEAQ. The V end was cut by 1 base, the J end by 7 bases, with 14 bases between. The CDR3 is CASSLGAGSLNEQFF. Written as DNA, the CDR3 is TGTGCCAGCAGCTTAGGTGCGGGTAGCCTGAATGAGCAGTTCTTC.

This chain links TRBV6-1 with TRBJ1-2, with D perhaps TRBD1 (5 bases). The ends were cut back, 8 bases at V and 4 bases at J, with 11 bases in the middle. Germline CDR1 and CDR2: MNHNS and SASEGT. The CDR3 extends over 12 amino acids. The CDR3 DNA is TGTGCCAGCGACAGTCACACCTATGGCTACACCTTC. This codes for CASDSHTYGYTF.

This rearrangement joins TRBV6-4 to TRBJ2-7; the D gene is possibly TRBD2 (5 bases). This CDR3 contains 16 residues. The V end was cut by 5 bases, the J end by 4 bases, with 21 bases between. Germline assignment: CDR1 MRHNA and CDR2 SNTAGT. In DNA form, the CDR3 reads TGTGCCAGCAGTCTCCATGAGGGTGCAGACATATACGAGCAGTACTTC. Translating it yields CASSLHEGADIYEQYF.

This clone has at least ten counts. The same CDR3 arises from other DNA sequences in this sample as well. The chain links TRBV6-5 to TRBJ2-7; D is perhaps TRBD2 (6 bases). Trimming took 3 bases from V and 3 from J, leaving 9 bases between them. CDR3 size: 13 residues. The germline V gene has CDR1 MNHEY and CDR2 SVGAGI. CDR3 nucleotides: TGTGCCAGCAGTTATGGGGGGAACTACGAGCAGTACTTC. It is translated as CASSYGGNYEQYF.

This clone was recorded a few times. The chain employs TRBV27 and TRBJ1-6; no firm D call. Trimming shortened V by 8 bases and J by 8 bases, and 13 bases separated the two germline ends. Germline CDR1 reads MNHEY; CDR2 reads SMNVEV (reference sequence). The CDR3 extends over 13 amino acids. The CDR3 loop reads CASPLPSHSPLHF. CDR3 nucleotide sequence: TGTGCCAGCCCCCTACCTTCTCATTCACCCCTCCACTTT.

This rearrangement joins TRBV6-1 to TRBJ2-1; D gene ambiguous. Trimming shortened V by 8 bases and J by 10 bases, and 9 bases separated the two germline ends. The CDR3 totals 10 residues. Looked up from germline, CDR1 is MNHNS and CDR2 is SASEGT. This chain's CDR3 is CASSTPEQFF. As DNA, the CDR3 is TGTGCCAGCTCTACGCCCGAGCAGTTCTTC.

The CDR3 nucleotides are TGTGCCAGCAGTTTAATTGAGGTGTCTAAGGGGTACGAGCAGTACTTC. Its protein product is CASSLIEVSKGYEQYF. This chain joins TRBV27 and TRBJ2-7; D might be TRBD1 (5 bases). The germline gives CDR1 MNHEY, CDR2 SMNVEV (reference sequence). The ends were cut back, 2 bases at V and 4 bases at J, with 18 bases in the middle. CDR3 size: 16 residues.

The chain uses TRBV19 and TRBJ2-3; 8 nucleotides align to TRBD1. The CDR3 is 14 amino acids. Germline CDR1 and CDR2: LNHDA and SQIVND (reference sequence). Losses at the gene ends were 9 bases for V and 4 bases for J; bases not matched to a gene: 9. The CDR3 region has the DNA TGTGCCAGCAAGGCGGCAGGGGGCCCAGATACGCAGTATTTT. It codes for CASKAAGGPDTQYF.

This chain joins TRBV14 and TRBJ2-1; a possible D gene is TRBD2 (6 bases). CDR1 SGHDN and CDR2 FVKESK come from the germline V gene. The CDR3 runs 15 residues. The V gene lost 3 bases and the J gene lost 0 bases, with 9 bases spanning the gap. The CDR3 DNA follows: TGTGCCAGCAGCCAGTCCGGGAGCTCCTACAATGAGCAGTTCTTC. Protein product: CASSQSGSSYNEQFF.

The CDR3: CASRTDRVYTGELFF. The CDR3 coding sequence is TGTGCCAGCCGAACTGACAGGGTCTACACCGGGGAGCTGTTTTTT. The chain is built from TRBV27 and TRBJ2-2; 7 positions match TRBD1. Germline values: CDR1 MNHEY, CDR2 SMNVEV (reference sequence). The CDR3 sequence is 15 residues long. V lost 8 bases to trimming and J lost 3 bases; unmatched junction nucleotides: 9.

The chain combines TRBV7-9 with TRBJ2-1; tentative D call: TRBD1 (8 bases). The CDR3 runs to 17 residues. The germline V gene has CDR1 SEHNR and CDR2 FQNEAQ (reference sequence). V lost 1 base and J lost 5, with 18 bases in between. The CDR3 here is CASSLVQGAGVHNEQFF. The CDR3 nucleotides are TGTGCCAGCAGCTTAGTCCAGGGGGCGGGGGTCCACAATGAGCAGTTCTTC.

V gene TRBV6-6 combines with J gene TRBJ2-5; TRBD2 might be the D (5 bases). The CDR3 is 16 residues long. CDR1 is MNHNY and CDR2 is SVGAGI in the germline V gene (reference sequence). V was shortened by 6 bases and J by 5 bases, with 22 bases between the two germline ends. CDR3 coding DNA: TGTGCCAGCAGCGCTCCTTTGGGGAGCATATGGGAGACCCAGTACTTC. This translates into CASSAPLGSIWETQYF.

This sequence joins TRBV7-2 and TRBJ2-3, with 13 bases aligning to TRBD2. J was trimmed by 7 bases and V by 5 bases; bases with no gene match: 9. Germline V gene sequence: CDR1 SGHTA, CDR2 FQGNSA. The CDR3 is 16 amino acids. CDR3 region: CASSIETSGGLNTQYF. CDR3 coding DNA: TGTGCCAGCAGCATAGAGACTAGCGGGGGGTTAAATACGCAGTATTTT.